The rows below give T cell receptor beta chains drawn from one sample of a study of cytomegalovirus exposure and HLA in healthy donors. Clones were read by immunoSEQ multiplex PCR, and TCRdb kept only the in-frame ones, dropping some. The data hold 150,000 to 200,000 clones, with 79% observed a single time. Sequencing was performed on PBMCs. The receptors derive from a middle-aged man in good health and CMV-seronegative. Each CDR3 is given without its conserved first and last residue. D genes are given only for firm matches. Clone size, where shown, is once, few, many, or a class for clones that have expanded.

TRBV19,TRBD2,14,NA,ASRIKRDRGTDTQY
TRBV5-1,TRBD1,12,NA,ASSLWDRVNEQY
TRBV11-2,NA,11,NA,ASSSAGIGEQY
TRBV9,TRBD2,13,NA,ASSVKLASYNEQF
TRBV5-1,TRBD2,14,NA,ASSSGLAGMGDTQY
TRBV28,TRBD1,12,NA,ASSLDRGQGVLY
TRBV4-2,TRBD2,13,once,ASSRTSGGSYEQY
TRBV5-1,TRBD1,14,NA,ASSLPLRTGRYEQY
TRBV7-2,TRBD1,13,NA,ASSFGDSLTGELF
TRBV23-1,NA,14,NA,ASSQAGSCGANVLT